Following are 16 T cell receptor beta chains from one sample sequenced in a study of cytomegalovirus exposure and HLA in healthy donors. The PCR used 60 Vbeta and 13 Jbeta primers. TCRdb's copy holds only in-frame clones and misses some; the assay was immunoSEQ multiplex PCR. Here the sample spans about 160,000 clones, around three quarters being singletons. The material sequenced was PBMCs. These receptors all come from a woman in her forties in good health and CMV-seronegative.

The chain links TRBV19 to TRBJ2-1; TRBD2 aligns across 9 bases. In germline, CDR1 is LNHDA, CDR2 SQIVND (reference sequence). The CDR3 spans 15 residues. Trimming cost V 5 bases and J 5 bases; bases outside gene matches: 7. CDR3 DNA: TGTGCCAGTAGTTTCCGACTAGCGGACAACAATGAGCAGTTCTTC. Protein product: CASSFRLADNNEQFF.

The chain uses TRBV5-1 and TRBJ1-2; 10 positions match TRBD1. The CDR3 is 13 amino acids. Germline CDR1 reads SGHRS; CDR2 reads YFSETQ. V was clipped by 0 bases and J by 11 bases; unmatched bases: 4. CDR3 DNA sequence: TGCGCCAGCAGCTTGGCCGGGGACAGGGGATACACCTTC. Translation gives CASSLAGDRGYTF. Supplemented by reference TRBV5-1 and TRBJ1-2, the full variable domain reads KAGVTQTPRYLIKTRGQQVTLSCSPISGHRSVSWYQQTPGQGLQFLFEYFSETQRNKGNFPGRFSGRQFSNSRSEMNVSTLELGDSALYLCASSLAGDRGYTFGSGTRLTVV.

The V gene is TRBV5-1, the J gene TRBJ2-7; D may be TRBD1 (6 bases). V lost 2 bases, J lost 6 bases, and 12 bases lay in between. The CDR3 runs to 13 residues. CDR1 is SGHRS and CDR2 is YFSETQ in the germline V gene. The CDR3 is CASSFQGSGEQYF. Written as DNA, the CDR3 is TGCGCCAGCAGCTTCCAGGGGAGTGGCGAGCAGTACTTC.

V gene TRBV30 combines with J gene TRBJ2-7; 9 bases are shared with TRBD1. From germline, CDR1 is GTSNPN and CDR2 SVGIG (reference sequence). This CDR3 contains 15 residues. J lost 3 bases, V lost 0 bases, and 6 bases had no gene match. CDR3 in amino acids: CAWSVPQGAGYEQYF. As DNA, the CDR3 is TGTGCCTGGAGTGTACCACAGGGGGCGGGCTACGAGCAGTACTTC.

The CDR3 region is CASSREWGTENEKLFF. CDR3 nucleotides: TGCGCCAGCAGCCGCGAATGGGGGACAGAAAATGAAAAACTGTTTTTT. The gene calls are TRBV4-1 and TRBJ1-4; 7 nucleotides agree with TRBD1. The junction had 10 bases not matched to a gene; V was cut back by 4 bases and J by 5 bases. This CDR3 spans 16 amino acids. Germline V lookup: CDR1 MGHRA, CDR2 YSYEKL.

The CDR3 is CASSRQGGGNTEAFF. CDR3 coding DNA: TGTGCCAGCAGTCGCCAGGGAGGAGGGAACACTGAAGCTTTCTTT. The rearrangement links TRBV27 to TRBJ1-1; possible D gene TRBD1, 5 bases. Trimming left V 5 bases short and J 1 base short, with 14 bases between. CDR1 is MNHEY and CDR2 is SMNVEV in the germline V gene (reference sequence). The CDR3 loop spans 15 amino acids.

The chain links TRBV29-1 to TRBJ2-4; D might be TRBD2 (5 bases). The CDR3 consists of 14 residues. Germline-derived CDR1 and CDR2 are SQVTM and ANQGSEA. The V and J ends lost 6 bases and 1 base respectively, with 13 bases between them. The CDR3: CSVGQPGAKNIQYF. DNA of the CDR3: TGCAGCGTCGGGCAGCCGGGGGCCAAAAACATTCAGTACTTC.

This chain links TRBV6-1 with TRBJ1-4, with 10 bases aligning to TRBD1. Germline CDR1 MNHNS, CDR2 SASEGT. J lost 8 bases, V lost 6 bases, and 6 bases had no gene match. The CDR3 is made up of 14 amino acids. The CDR3: CASRKDRGEEKLFF. In DNA, the CDR3 is TGTGCCAGCAGGAAGGACAGGGGGGAGGAAAAACTGTTTTTT.

This chain links TRBV7-9 with TRBJ2-7, with D possibly being TRBD1 (6 bases). Deletions cut 6 bases from V and 0 bases from J, with 12 bases between. This CDR3 spans 14 amino acids. CDR1 is SEHNR and CDR2 is FQNEAQ in the germline V gene (reference sequence). The CDR3 loop reads CASRMTGLSYEQYF. The CDR3 DNA is TGTGCCAGCAGGATGACAGGCCTCTCCTACGAGCAGTACTTC.

This chain joins TRBV5-1 and TRBJ2-2; 8 nucleotides align to TRBD1. Losses at the gene ends were 0 bases for V and 3 bases for J; bases not matched to a gene: 1. Germline CDR1 reads SGHRS; CDR2 reads YFSETQ. The CDR3 covers 15 residues. In DNA form, the CDR3 reads TGCGCCAGCAGCTTGGAGACAGGGGACACCGGGGAGCTGTTTTTT. It encodes CASSLETGDTGELFF.

This chain joins TRBV29-1 and TRBJ1-3; the D gene is possibly TRBD1 (5 bases). The length of the CDR3 is 13 residues. Trimming left V 3 bases short and J 6 bases short, with 12 bases between. Per the germline V gene, CDR1 is SQVTM and CDR2 is ANQGSEA. CDR3 DNA sequence: TGCAGCGTTGATTTGGGGGGGACAAACACCATATATTTT. Translated, it gives CSVDLGGTNTIYF.

The chain employs TRBV6-5 and TRBJ2-7, with D possibly being TRBD2 (6 bases). The germline CDR1 and CDR2 sequences are MNHEY and SVGAGI. The CDR3 has 12 residues. With 8 bases removed from V and 3 bases from J, the gap between germline ends came to 11 bases. CDR3: CASRGRFYEQYF. The CDR3 DNA sequence: TGTGCCAGCCGAGGGAGGTTCTACGAGCAGTACTTC.

This chain connects TRBV6-6 to TRBJ1-3; 9 bases align to TRBD1. V trimming: 6 bases; J trimming: 6 bases; junction bases outside the gene matches: 9. The length of the CDR3 is 15 residues. Looked up from germline, CDR1 is MNHNY and CDR2 is SVGAGI (reference sequence). The CDR3, as DNA: TGTGCCAGCAGAGGGACAGGGTTTCTTGAAAACACCATATATTTT. It specifies CASRGTGFLENTIYF.

This chain connects TRBV28 to TRBJ1-1; D ambiguous. The CDR3 is 13 residues long. Trimming stripped 1 base from V and 4 bases from J, with 7 bases between. Per germline, CDR1 MDHEN and CDR2 SYDVKM. CDR3 in amino acids: CASSLLGSTEAFF. CDR3 nucleotides: TGTGCCAGCAGTTTATTAGGGAGCACTGAAGCTTTCTTT.

V is TRBV18 and J is TRBJ2-1; D not resolved. CDR3 length: 15 amino acids. Trimming removed 2 bases from V and 1 base from J, with 9 bases in between. Per the germline V gene, CDR1 is KGHSH and CDR2 is LQKENI. The CDR3 DNA follows: TGTGCCAGCTCACCAGCGACTGGGTCCTACAATGAGCAGTTCTTC. Encoded protein: CASSPATGSYNEQFF.

The chain carries TRBV27 and TRBJ1-4; D gene uncertain. This CDR3 has 15 amino acids. CDR1 MNHEY and CDR2 SMNVEV come from the germline V gene (reference sequence). Trimming took 5 bases from V and 8 from J, leaving 18 bases between them. The CDR3 nucleotides are TGTGCCAGCAGTCCAATATTCGCCTCGGGGGAAAAACTGTTTTTT. The encoded protein is CASSPIFASGEKLFF. The whole variable domain, filled in from reference TRBV27 and TRBJ1-4, reads EAQVTQNPRYLITVTGKKLTVTCSQNMNHEYMSWYRQDPGLGLRQIYYSMNVEVTDKGDVPEGYKVSRKEKRNFPLILESPSPNQTSLYFCASSPIFASGEKLFFGSGTQLSVL.